These T cell receptor beta chains were read from a single sample in a study of tumor and adjacent non-tumor tissue in lung cancer. Each CDR3 protein is one row after TCRdb ran MiXCR on the multiplex PCR reads. The sample yields about 80,000 distinct CDR3 sequences, roughly 80% seen once. What was sequenced was distant non-tumor lung tissue. The receptors originated from a man between 60 and 75 years old with non-small cell lung cancer. Each CDR3 is given with its conserved first and last residue. The D gene is left open where the match is weak. Clone size, where shown, is once, few, many, or a class for clones that have expanded.

len | j_gene | abundance | v_gene | d_gene | CDR3nt | CDR3aa
12 | TRBJ2-7 | . | TRBV6-2/TRBV6-3 | . | TGTGCCAGCAGAGGCAACTCCTATGAGCAGTACTTT | CASRGNSYEQYF
17 | TRBJ2-7 | once | TRBV5-1 | TRBD1 | TGTGCCAGCAACCCTCGGGGGGACAGGGCCTATTCCTACGAGCAGTACTTC | CASNPRGDRAYSYEQYF
15 | TRBJ2-7 | few | TRBV11-1 | TRBD2 | TGTGCCAGTAGCAGGACTAGCGGGACGGCAGACGACCAATATTTC | CASSRTSGTADDQYF
15 | TRBJ1-2 | . | TRBV12-3/TRBV12-4 | . | TGTGCCAGCCGGCCCCACGGGATTCCCAACTATGGCTACACCTTC | CASRPHGIPNYGYTF
14 | TRBJ2-1 | . | TRBV6-2/TRBV6-3 | . | TGTGCCAGAACCAACCTGACAGCCCGCAATGAGCAGTTCTTC | CARTNLTARNEQFF
12 | TRBJ2-5 | . | TRBV11-2 | TRBD1 | TGTGGCAGCTATACAGGGGAAGAGACCCAGTACTTC | CGSYTGEETQYF
16 | TRBJ2-5 | . | TRBV12-3/TRBV12-4 | TRBD1 | TGTGCCAGCAGACCCAGACAGGGGGCTGACCTAGAGACCCAGTACTTC | CASRPRQGADLETQYF
13 | TRBJ2-3 | . | TRBV10-1 | TRBD2 | TGCGCCAGCAGGGCCAGCGGGGCAGATACGCAGTATTTT | CASRASGADTQYF
13 | TRBJ2-5 | . | TRBV20-1 | . | TGCACTGCTAGAACCGGACAAGGAGAGACACAGTACTTC | CTARTGQGETQYF
18 | TRBJ2-2 | once | TRBV4-2 | TRBD2 | TGTGCCAGCAGCCAAGAGACTAGCGGGAGGGTGAACACAGAGGAGCTGTTTTTT | CASSQETSGRVNTEELFF
12 | TRBJ2-1 | . | TRBV20-1 | . | TGCAGTACCAAATATAATAACAATGAGCAATTCTTC | CSTKYNNNEQFF
15 | TRBJ1-5 | few | TRBV5-1 | . | TGCGCCGGCAGCTCGGAAGGGACGAACAATCAGCCCCAGCATTTT | CAGSSEGTNNQPQHF
16 | TRBJ2-4 | . | TRBV4-3 | . | TGCGCCAGCAGCCAATATACCGGGACACGGGAAAACATTCAGTACTTC | CASSQYTGTRENIQYF
16 | TRBJ2-3 | . | TRBV11-2 | . | TGTGCCAGGAGCCCAGTGATGGGGGGACGTACAGATACGCTGTATTTT | CARSPVMGGRTDTLYF
17 | TRBJ2-1 | many | TRBV20-1 | TRBD2 | TGCAGTGCTAGAGATAGAGTGGCGGGAGCTGCGGTCTATGAGCAGTTCTTC | CSARDRVAGAAVYEQFF
14 | TRBJ1-1 | . | TRBV11-2 | . | TGTGCCAGTAGTTTAGTCGGGAGGTGCATTGAAGCTTTCTTT | CASSLVGRCIEAFF
17 | TRBJ2-3 | . | TRBV11-3 | TRBD2 | TGTGCCAACGGCCCCGGCTTGGGAGCGGGAGTAACAGATACGCAGTATTTT | CANGPGLGAGVTDTQYF